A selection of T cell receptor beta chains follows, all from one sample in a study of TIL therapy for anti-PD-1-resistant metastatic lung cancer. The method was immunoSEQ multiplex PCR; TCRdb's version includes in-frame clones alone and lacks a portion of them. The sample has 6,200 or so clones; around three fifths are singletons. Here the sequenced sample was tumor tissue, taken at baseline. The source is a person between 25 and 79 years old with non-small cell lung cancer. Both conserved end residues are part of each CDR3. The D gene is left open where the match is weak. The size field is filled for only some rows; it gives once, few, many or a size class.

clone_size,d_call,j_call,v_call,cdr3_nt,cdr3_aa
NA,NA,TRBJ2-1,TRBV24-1,TGTGCCACCAGTGTCGATGGGACAAAGAACAATGAGCAGTTCTTC,CATSVDGTKNNEQFF
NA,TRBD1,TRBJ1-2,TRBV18,TGTGCCAGCTCAAGGACAGGGGAAGGCTATGGCTACACCTTC,CASSRTGEGYGYTF
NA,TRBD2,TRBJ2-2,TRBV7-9,TGTGCCAGCAGCCAAACTAGCGCCGGGGAGCTGTTTTTT,CASSQTSAGELFF
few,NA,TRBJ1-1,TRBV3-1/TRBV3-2,TGTGCCAGCAGCCAAGCTTCCCGGGCAGTTGAAGCTTTCTTT,CASSQASRAVEAFF
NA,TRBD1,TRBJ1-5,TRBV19,TGTGCCAGTAGTCAAGTACAGGGGGCTCTTCGCAATCAGCCCCAGCATTTT,CASSQVQGALRNQPQHF
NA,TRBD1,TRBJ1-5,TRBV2,TGTGCCAGCAGTGAATTCCGGACAGGGGTCGATCAGCCCCAGCATTTT,CASSEFRTGVDQPQHF
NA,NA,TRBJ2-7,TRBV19,TGTGCCAGTAGTAGGACGGTCACCTACGAGCAGTACTTC,CASSRTVTYEQYF
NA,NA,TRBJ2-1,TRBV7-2,TGTGCCAGCAGCTTAGGAGTGGGCGGGGCCTACAATGAGCAGTTCTTC,CASSLGVGGAYNEQFF
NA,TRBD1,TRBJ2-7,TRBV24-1,TGTGCCACCAGTCCCCGGGACAGGAATTCCTACGAGCAGTACTTC,CATSPRDRNSYEQYF
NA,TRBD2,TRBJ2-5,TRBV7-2,TGTGCCAGCAGCACGGGACTAGCGGGAGGTCTGGGTGAGCAGTACTTC,CASSTGLAGGLGEQYF
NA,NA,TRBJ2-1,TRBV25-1,TGTGCCAGCACCCCAACAGGGAGCTCCTACAATGAGCAGTTCTTC,CASTPTGSSYNEQFF
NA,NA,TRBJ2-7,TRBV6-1,TGTGCCAGCAGTGAAGAGATGACTTGGTTGGCCTTAGTCACATACGAGCAGTACTTC,CASSEEMTWLALVTYEQYF
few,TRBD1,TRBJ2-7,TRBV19,TGTGCCAGTAGTAGTCGGGGCAGGGGGCTTTCCTACGAGCAGTACTTC,CASSSRGRGLSYEQYF
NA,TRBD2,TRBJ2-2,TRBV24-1,TGTGCCACCAGTGATTTGCATGGGGGGGACACCGGGGAGCTGTTTTTT,CATSDLHGGDTGELFF
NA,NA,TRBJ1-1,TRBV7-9,TGTGCCAGCAGCTTAGTTGGGCAGGAAGCTTTCTTT,CASSLVGQEAFF
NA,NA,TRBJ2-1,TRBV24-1,TGTGCCACCAGTGATTTGCCAGGGGGGGAGAATGAGCAGTTCTTC,CATSDLPGGENEQFF
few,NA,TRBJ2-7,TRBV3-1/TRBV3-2,TGTGCCAGCAGCCAAGGTTGCCCAACACTCCCGTCCTACGAGCAGTACTTC,CASSQGCPTLPSYEQYF
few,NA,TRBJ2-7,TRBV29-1,TGCAGCATCTCGGACAGATCCTACGAGCAGTACTTC,CSISDRSYEQYF
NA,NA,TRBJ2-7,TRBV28,TGTGCCAGCAGTTCCATGAACTACGAGCAGTACTTC,CASSSMNYEQYF
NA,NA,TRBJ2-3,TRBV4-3,TGCGCCAGCAGCCGCCGGTGGGGAAGCGACAGCACAGATACGCAGTATTTT,CASSRRWGSDSTDTQYF
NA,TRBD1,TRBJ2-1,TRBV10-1,TGCGCCACCACCCGGGAAGGGGGCAATATCCCGGTGCCCAATGAGCAGTTCTTC,CATTREGGNIPVPNEQFF
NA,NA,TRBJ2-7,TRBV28,TGTGCCAGCATAGGGGCAGATGAGGCCTACGAGCAGTACTTC,CASIGADEAYEQYF
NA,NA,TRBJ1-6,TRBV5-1,TGCGCCAGCAGCTTGGAGGGGTTAGGAAATTCACCCCTCCACTTT,CASSLEGLGNSPLHF
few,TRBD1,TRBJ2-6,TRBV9,TGTGCCAGCAGCGAGAGGACAGGGGGCGGGTCTGGGGCCAACGTCCTGACTTTC,CASSERTGGGSGANVLTF
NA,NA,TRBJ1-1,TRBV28,TGTGCCAGCAGTCAATCCCTGGAGAACACTGAAGCTTTCTTT,CASSQSLENTEAFF
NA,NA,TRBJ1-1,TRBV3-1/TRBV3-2,TGTGCCAGCAGCCAAGGGTGGGCGGGGCTTACTGAAGCTTTCTTT,CASSQGWAGLTEAFF
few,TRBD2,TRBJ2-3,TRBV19,TGTGCCAGTCGGTTGAGCGGGAGAGGAGATACGCAGTATTTT,CASRLSGRGDTQYF
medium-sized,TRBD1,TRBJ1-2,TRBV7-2,TGTGCCAGCAGCCCGGGACAGGGGTTTGTTGGTGGCTACACCTTC,CASSPGQGFVGGYTF
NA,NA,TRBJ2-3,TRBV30,TGTGCCTGGACGAGGGGGAGCACAGATACGCAGTATTTT,CAWTRGSTDTQYF
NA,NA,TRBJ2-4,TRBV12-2,TGTGCAAGTCGCTTGCAGGGACGGGGCAACATTCAGTACTTC,CASRLQGRGNIQYF
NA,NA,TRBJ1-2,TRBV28,TGTGCCAGCACCGGCTCTCGAGTGTATGGCTACACCTTC,CASTGSRVYGYTF
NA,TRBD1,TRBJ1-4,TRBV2,TGTGCCAGCACCCTGACAGGGTTTAATGAAAAACTGTTTTTT,CASTLTGFNEKLFF
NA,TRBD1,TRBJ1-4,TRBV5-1,TGCGCCAGCAGCCCGGACGTGGACAGGACTAATGAAAAACTGTTTTTT,CASSPDVDRTNEKLFF
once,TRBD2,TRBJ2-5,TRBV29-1,TGCAGCGTTGAAGATTTTGGCGGGGGTGCTGGGACCCAGTACTTC,CSVEDFGGGAGTQYF
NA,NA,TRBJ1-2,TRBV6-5,TGTGCCAGCAGTTTACAGGGAATGGGCTACACCTTC,CASSLQGMGYTF
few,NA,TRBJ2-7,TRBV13,TGTGCCAGCAGCCCCTTCGAGGGAGCCTACGAGCAGTACTTC,CASSPFEGAYEQYF
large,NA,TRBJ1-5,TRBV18,TGTGCCAGCTCACAGCAGCCCGCGGCCGTAAATAGCAATCAGCCCCAGCATTTT,CASSQQPAAVNSNQPQHF
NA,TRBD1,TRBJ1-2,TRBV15,TGTGCCACCAGCAGAGCTTGGGACAGAGATGGCTACACCTTC,CATSRAWDRDGYTF
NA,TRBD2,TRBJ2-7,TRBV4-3,TGCGCCAGCAGCCCTCTAGCGGGGGGGCCGGGAGAGCAGTACTTC,CASSPLAGGPGEQYF